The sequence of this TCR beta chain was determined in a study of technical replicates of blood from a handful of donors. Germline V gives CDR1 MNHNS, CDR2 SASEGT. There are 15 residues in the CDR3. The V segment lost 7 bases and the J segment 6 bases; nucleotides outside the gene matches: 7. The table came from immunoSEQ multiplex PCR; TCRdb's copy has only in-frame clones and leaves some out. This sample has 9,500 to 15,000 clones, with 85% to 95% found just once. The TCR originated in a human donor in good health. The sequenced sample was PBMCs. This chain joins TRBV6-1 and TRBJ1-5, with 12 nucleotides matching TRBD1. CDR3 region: CASISGQGAGQPQHF. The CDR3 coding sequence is TGTGCCAGCATTTCGGGACAGGGGGCCGGTCAGCCCCAGCATTTT.